Included here is one TCR beta chain sequence, with context. At one of its ends the junction is not consistent with the germline gene, which may arise from a read error. Assay used: immunoSEQ multiplex PCR; TCRdb lists only in-frame clones, some missing. The table has about 140,000 clones, 94% seen once; the top ten hold around 13%. This CDR3 region has 13 residues. The germline CDR1 and CDR2 sequences are SGDLS and YYNGEE. The data derive from a study of control samples from healthy donors and cancer patients. The V call is TRBV9, the J call TRBJ1-1; no reliable D call. The sample comprised blood. This sequence was found in a middle-aged man in good health. The CDR3 DNA sequence: TGTGCCAGCAGCGTAGCCCCGAACACTGAAGCTTCCTTT. The encoded protein is CASSVAPNTEASF.